This T cell receptor (beta chain) emerged from a study of post-analysis software for immune sequencing data. General study points: Compared with controls, patients had more of five TRBV segments, including TRBV5-6, TRBV5-1 and TRBV20-1. Multiple sclerosis was associated with a significant reduction in normalized Chao1 diversity relative to controls.

As for this clonotype: What it recognizes is unknown.

Germline values: CDR1 SGHAT, CDR2 FQNNGV. V lost 5 bases and J 4 bases, leaving 12 bases between the germline ends. The CDR3 length is 13 residues. Researchers reported that TCR beta cDNA libraries carried unique molecular identifiers. TCRdb reprocessed the PCR reads with MiXCR, giving one entry per CDR3 protein. In the table there are about 680,000 distinct CDR3 sequences, approximately 59% of which are singletons. Specimen: blood. This clonotype was sampled from a girl aged 2 to 10 with multiple sclerosis. V is TRBV11-2 and J is TRBJ2-7; the D is unclear. In nucleotides, the CDR3 is TGTGCCAGCAGCGCCATGTGGAAGTACGAGCAGTACTTC. Its translation: CASSAMWKYEQYF.